This TCR beta chain was found in a study of T cells in Graves' hyperthyroidism and ophthalmopathy. Germline V gives CDR1 MDHEN, CDR2 SYDVKM. J lost 2 bases, V lost 7 bases, and 8 bases had no gene match. The CDR3 sequence is 14 residues long. TCR beta CDR3 regions were amplified from RNA. HTBI primers were employed in a first-round RT-PCR of the TCR CDR3. TCRdb re-analysed the multiplex PCR reads in MiXCR, keeping a single row per CDR3 protein. The sample comprises about 480,000 distinct CDR3 sequences, around a quarter of which are singletons, and 10% to 12% rests with the top ten. This clonotype was seen only a few times. Criteria for exclusion of patients were uncontrolled infection, other autoimmune disease, pregnancy or lactation. PBMCs stemmed from 10 ml fresh peripheral blood.

Sequencing input: blood. The receptor comes from a woman aged 25 to 45 with Graves' ophthalmopathy. The chain has TRBV28 and TRBJ2-7; 7 nucleotides match TRBD1. The CDR3 protein is CASTSGQTTYEQYF. In DNA form, the CDR3 reads TGTGCCAGCACCTCGGGACAGACTACCTACGAGCAGTACTTC.